This record looks at one T cell receptor beta chain sequence and its context. Its cognate antigen is unknown. PCR involved 60 Vbeta and 13 Jbeta primers. Method: immunoSEQ multiplex PCR; TCRdb's copy keeps in-frame clones and lacks some. The table lists fewer than 350,000 clones, 70% to 90% of them singletons, with about 2% in the top ten. These data come from a study of cytomegalovirus exposure and HLA in healthy donors. Findings of the study overall: In a later analysis, most CMV-associated TCR beta chains appeared HLA-restricted. Among TCR beta chains, those listed as cytomegalovirus-associated numbered about 150. In a later analysis, productive TCRs from donors in an Asian-associated ancestry cluster reportedly carried fewer N-insertions than the cohort mean.

Germline V gene data show CDR1 as LNHNV and CDR2 as YYDKDF (reference sequence). Unmatched junction bases numbered 7, after V lost 4 bases and J lost 8 bases. This CDR3 is built from 15 residues. Sequenced: PBMCs. The origin of this receptor is a woman between 18 and 30 years old in good health and CMV-seronegative. The J gene is TRBJ1-4, the V gene TRBV15, with 10 bases matching TRBD1. CDR3 protein: CATSNDRGHKEKLFF. Written as DNA, the CDR3 is TGTGCCACCAGCAACGACAGGGGGCATAAAGAAAAACTGTTTTTT.